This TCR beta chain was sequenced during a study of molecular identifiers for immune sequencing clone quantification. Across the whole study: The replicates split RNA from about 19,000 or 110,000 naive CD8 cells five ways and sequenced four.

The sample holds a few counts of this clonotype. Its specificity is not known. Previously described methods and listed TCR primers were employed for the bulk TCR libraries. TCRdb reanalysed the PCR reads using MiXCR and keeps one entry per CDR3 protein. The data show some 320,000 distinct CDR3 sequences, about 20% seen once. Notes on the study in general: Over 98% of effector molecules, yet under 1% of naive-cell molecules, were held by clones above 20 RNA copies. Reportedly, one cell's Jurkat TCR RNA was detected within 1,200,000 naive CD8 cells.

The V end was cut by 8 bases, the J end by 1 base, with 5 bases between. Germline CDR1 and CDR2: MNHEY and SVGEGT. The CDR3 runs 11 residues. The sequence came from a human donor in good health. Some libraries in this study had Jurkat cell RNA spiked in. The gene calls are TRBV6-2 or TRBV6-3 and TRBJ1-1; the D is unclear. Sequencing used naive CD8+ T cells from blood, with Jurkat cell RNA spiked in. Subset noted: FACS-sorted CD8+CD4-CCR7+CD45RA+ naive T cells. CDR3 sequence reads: CASGRNTEAFF. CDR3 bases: TGTGCCAGCGGAAGGAACACTGAAGCTTTCTTT.